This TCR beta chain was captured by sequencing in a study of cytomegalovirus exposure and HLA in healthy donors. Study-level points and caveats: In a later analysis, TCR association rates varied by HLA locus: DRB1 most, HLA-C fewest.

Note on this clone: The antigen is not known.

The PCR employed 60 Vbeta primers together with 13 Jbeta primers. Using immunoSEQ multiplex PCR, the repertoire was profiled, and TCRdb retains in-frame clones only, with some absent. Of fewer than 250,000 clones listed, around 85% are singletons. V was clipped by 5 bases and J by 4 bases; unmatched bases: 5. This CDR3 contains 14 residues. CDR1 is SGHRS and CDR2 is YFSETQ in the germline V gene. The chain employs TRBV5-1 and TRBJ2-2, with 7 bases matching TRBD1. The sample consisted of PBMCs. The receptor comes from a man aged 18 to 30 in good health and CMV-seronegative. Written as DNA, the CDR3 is TGCGCCAGCAGATTGACAGGGTTCACCGGGGAGCTGTTTTTT. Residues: CASRLTGFTGELFF.